The clone carrying this TCR beta chain was seen a single time. The data derive from a study of blood T cell repertoires in COVID-19. About the research overall: Sites in the United States, Italy and Spain provided acute and convalescent COVID-19 samples.

The data were produced by immunoSEQ multiplex PCR, yet TCRdb's version contains in-frame clones alone and is incomplete. The data show some 340,000 clones, around 87% seen once. Per germline, CDR1 MNHNS and CDR2 SASEGT. The V gene lost 0 bases and the J gene lost 2 bases, with 11 bases spanning the gap. This CDR3 is 15 amino acids long. Source material: PBMCs or T cells enriched from blood (not recorded which). V gene TRBV6-1 combines with J gene TRBJ2-7; D is unresolved. The TCR originated in a woman between 25 and 40 years old who had recovered from COVID-19. Written as DNA, the CDR3 is TGTGCCAGCAGTGAAGCGCTGTCGGGTACCTACGAGCAGTACTTC. This codes for CASSEALSGTYEQYF.